This TCR beta chain was captured by sequencing in a study of glioma-infiltrating T cells after dendritic cell vaccination (dated by TCRdb to 2016 to 2017). About the investigation overall: Of the 15 or so glioblastoma patients in the cohort, all drawn from Phase I and II dendritic cell vaccination trials, 9 were newly diagnosed and 6 had recurrent disease. Each patient was given three intradermal dendritic cell vaccine injections, spaced two weeks apart, in the arm below the axilla. Patients received autologous tumor lysate-pulsed dendritic cell vaccination between 2003 and 2012. Deep sequencing of TCR beta CDR3 regions was used to quantify tumor-infiltrating lymphocyte content and compare tumor and blood repertoires in dendritic cell-vaccinated glioblastoma patients. The vaccine was prepared from monocyte-derived dendritic cells that were cultured for approximately seven days with IL-4 and GM-CSF and then pulsed overnight with autologous tumor lysate. Survival after dendritic cell vaccination was correlated with TCR sequencing metrics, including TIL content and tumor-blood repertoire overlap.

Inclusive of the bounding cysteine and phenylalanine, the CDR3 is 15 residues long. Of all the DNA, just the CDR3 is kept, 45 bases in frame from base 1. In the germline V gene, CDR1 corresponds to MNHEY and CDR2 to SVGAGI. Trimming removed 5 bases from V and 2 bases from J; the gene matches leave 7 bases unexplained. Using the immunoSEQ assay, TCRB CDR3 regions were amplified from 2 micrograms of genomic DNA, or from all available DNA when less than that was on hand. Multiplex PCR used 60 forward primers for TCR V beta segments and 13 reverse primers for J beta segments. Synthetic control templates were spiked into each sample at limiting dilution to estimate reads per starting template. Reads of 87 bp were generated by sequencing on the Illumina HiSeq System. The authors' pipeline ran thus. PCR and sequencing errors were removed by a nearest neighbor algorithm that merged closely related sequences. TCR overlap was defined as the percentage of unique tumor TCR beta sequences that were also found in the peripheral blood of the same patient. TCRdb stores this immuneACCESS table with in-frame sequences only. Part of the clones is absent; in the studies checked, under half of the shortfall reflects unresolved V genes, and no reason is known for the rest. V, J and clone size derive from that table, while D and trimming were established from the DNA sequence. The sample includes about 90,000 clones, with over 80% observed a single time. The ten largest account for 6.8% of the sample.

This clone is a singleton in its sample. Its antigen is unknown. Within one base of it there is no much larger clone, and no base qualities were kept. The investigation overall reported the following: The cohort was small and heterogeneous, and full blood and tumor sets were available for few patients, with initial-recurrent tumor pairs available for even fewer patients. After dendritic cell vaccination, a higher estimated pretreatment TIL content predicted longer time to progression and overall survival. No direct relationship between TCR clonality and survival was found, suggesting that a diverse polyclonal response may matter. The TCR overlap response model with three groups was called speculative and said to need prospective validation.

The time point label, read with the paper, signifies: after dendritic cell vaccination, including at tumor progression/relapse. Patients were selected for having adequate residual fresh-frozen tumor tissue and more than two years of available survival data. None of the glioblastoma patients carried an isocitrate dehydrogenase mutation, although molecular status otherwise varied. PBMC were collected before vaccination, two weeks after the third vaccination, and at tumor progression when it occurred. The Qiagen DNeasy Blood extraction Kit was used to extract genomic DNA. The sequence came from a human donor with glioblastoma. The specimen was blood, collected after dendritic cell vaccination. The rearranged chain carries TRBV6-5 and TRBJ2-5; 8 central bases correspond to TRBD2. The CDR3 protein sequence reads: CASSGEAGDQETQYF. The nucleotide sequence is TGTGCCAGCAGTGGGGAAGCGGGGGATCAAGAGACCCAGTACTTC.